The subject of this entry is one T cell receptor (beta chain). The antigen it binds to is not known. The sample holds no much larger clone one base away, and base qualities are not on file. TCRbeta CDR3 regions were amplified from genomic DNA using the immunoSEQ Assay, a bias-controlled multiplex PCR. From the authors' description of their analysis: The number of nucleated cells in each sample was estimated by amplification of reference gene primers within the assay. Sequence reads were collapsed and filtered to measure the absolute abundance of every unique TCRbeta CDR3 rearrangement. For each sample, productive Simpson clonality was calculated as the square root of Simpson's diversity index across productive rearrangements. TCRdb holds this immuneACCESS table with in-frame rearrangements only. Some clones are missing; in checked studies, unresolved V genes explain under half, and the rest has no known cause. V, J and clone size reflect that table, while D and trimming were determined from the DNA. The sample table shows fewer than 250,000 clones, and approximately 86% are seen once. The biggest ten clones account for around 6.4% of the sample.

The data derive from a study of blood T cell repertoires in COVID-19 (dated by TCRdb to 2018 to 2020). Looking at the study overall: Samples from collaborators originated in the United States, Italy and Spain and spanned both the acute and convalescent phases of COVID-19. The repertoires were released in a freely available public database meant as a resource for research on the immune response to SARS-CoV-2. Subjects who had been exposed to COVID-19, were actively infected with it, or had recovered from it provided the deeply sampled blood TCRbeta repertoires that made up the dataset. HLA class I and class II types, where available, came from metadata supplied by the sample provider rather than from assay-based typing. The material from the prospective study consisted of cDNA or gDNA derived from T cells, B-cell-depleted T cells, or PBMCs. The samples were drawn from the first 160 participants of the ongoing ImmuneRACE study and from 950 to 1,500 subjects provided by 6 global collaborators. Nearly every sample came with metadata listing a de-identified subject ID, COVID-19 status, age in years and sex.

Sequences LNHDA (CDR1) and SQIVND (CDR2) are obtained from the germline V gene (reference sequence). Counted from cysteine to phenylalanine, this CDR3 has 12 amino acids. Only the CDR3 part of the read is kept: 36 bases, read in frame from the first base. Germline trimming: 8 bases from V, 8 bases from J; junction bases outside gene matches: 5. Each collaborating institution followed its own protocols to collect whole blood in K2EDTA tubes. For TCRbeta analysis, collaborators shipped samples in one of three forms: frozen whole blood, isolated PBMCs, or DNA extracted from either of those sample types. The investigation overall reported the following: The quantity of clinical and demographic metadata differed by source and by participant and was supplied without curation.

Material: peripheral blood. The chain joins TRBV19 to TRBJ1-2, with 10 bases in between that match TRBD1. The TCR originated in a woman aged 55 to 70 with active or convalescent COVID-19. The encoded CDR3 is CASWGQGRGYTF. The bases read TGTGCCAGTTGGGGACAGGGGCGAGGCTACACCTTC.